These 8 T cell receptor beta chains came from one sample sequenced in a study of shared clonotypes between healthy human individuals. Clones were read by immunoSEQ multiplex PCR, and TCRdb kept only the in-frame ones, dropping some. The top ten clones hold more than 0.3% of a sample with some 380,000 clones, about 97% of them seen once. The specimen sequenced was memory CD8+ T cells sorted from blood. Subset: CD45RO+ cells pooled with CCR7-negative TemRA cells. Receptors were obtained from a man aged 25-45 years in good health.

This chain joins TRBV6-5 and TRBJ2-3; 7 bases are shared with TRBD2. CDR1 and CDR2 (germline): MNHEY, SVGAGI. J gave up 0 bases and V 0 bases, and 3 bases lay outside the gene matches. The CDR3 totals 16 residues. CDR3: CASSYSAGESTDTQYF. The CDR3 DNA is TGTGCCAGCAGTTACTCGGCGGGGGAAAGCACAGATACGCAGTATTTT.

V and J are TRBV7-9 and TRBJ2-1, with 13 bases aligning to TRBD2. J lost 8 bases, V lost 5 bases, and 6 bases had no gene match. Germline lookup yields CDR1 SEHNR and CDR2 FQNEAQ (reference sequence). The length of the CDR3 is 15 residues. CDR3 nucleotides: TGTGCCAGCAGCCATTGGACTAGCGGGAGTTATGAGCAGTTCTTC. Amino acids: CASSHWTSGSYEQFF. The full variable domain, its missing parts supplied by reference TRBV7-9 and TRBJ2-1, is DTGVSQNPRHKITKRGQNVTFRCDPISEHNRLYWYRQTLGQGPEFLTYFQNEAQLEKSRLLSDRFSAERPKGSFSTLEIQRTEQGDSAMYLCASSHWTSGSYEQFFGPGTRLTVL.

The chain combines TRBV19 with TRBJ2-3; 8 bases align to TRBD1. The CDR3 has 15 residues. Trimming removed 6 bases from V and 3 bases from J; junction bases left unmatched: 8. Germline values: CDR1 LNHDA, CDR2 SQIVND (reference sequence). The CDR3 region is CASSLGQGVTDTQYF. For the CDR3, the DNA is TGTGCCAGTAGCCTCGGACAGGGAGTAACAGATACGCAGTATTTT.

CDR3 bases: TGTGCCAGCAGGGACAGGGGATTAGCCAAAAACATTCAGTACTTC. It translates to CASRDRGLAKNIQYF. The chain couples TRBV6-1 to TRBJ2-4; TRBD1 matches 9 bases. V lost 6 bases and J lost 0; bases outside the gene matches: 3. Germline assignment: CDR1 MNHNS and CDR2 SASEGT. CDR3 size: 15 residues.

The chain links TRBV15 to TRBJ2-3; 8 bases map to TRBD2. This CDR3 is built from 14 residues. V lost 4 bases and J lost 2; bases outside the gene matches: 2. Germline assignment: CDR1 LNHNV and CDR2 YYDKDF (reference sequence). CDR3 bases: TGTGCCACCAGCATCGGGAGGGCCACAGATACGCAGTATTTT. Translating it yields CATSIGRATDTQYF.

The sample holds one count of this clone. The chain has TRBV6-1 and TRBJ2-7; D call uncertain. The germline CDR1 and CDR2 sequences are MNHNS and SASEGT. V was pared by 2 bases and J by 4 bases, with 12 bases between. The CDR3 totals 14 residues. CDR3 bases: TGTGCCAGCAGTGAATCGCCGGGTACGTACGAGCAGTACTTC. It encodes CASSESPGTYEQYF.

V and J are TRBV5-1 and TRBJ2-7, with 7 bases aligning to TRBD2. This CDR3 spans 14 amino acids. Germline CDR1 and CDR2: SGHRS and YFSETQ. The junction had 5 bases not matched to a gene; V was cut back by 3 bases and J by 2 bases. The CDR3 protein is CASSYRSGAYEQYF. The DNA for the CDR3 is TGCGCCAGCAGCTACAGGAGCGGGGCCTACGAGCAGTACTTC.

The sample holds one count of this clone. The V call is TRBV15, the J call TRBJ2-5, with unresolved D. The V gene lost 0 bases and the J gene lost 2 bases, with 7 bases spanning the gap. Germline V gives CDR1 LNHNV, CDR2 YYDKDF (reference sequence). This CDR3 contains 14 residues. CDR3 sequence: CATSRDRIQETQYF. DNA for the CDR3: TGTGCCACCAGCAGAGATCGGATACAAGAGACCCAGTACTTC.